There are many counts of the clone carrying this T cell receptor beta chain. The junction and the germline gene differ at one end; a read error may be behind it. The data are from a study of kidney transplant recipient with SARS-CoV-2 infection. TCRdb passed the reads through MiXCR, listing each CDR3 protein once. The sample yields roughly 230,000 distinct CDR3 sequences, less than 35% seen once. The CDR3 loop spans 11 amino acids. CDR1 MDHEN and CDR2 SYDVKM come from the germline V gene. The TCR originated in a male patient in his thirties who had COVID-19 and was a kidney transplant recipient. Some T cells may be supplied by the graft donor. The chain carries TRBV28 and TRBJ2-1; D is uncertain. The sample here was a blood sample, taken at baseline and on day 111 from a kidney transplant recipient. The CDR3 DNA is TGTGCCAGCAGCTTATCAGATGAGCAGTTCTTC. As protein: CASSLSDEQFF.